This TCR beta chain emerged from a study of shared clonotypes between healthy human individuals. CDR1 is KGHSH and CDR2 is LQKENI in the germline V gene. CDR3 length equals 14 residues. J lost 4 bases, V lost 3 bases, and 2 bases had no gene match. Generated by immunoSEQ multiplex PCR, the TCRdb table keeps only in-frame clones and is missing some. This table has 2 million to 2.5 million clones, roughly 92% appearing once. The TCR originated in a man between 18 and 29 years old in good health. Some clones in this sample may be carry-over from other donors' samples. The J gene is TRBJ1-4, the V gene TRBV18; TRBD1 matches at 7 bases. Material for sequencing was naive CD4+ T cells from PBMCs. Subset here: CD45RA+ positively selected. CDR3 loop: CASSPTGLNEKLFF. The CDR3 DNA is TGTGCCAGCTCACCGACAGGGCTTAATGAAAAACTGTTTTTT.